This TCR beta chain derives from a study of blood T cell repertoires in COVID-19. Study-wide context: Collection of acute and convalescent COVID-19 samples took place in the United States, Italy and Spain. Sources were T cells, B-cell-depleted T cells, or PBMCs; the material itself was cDNA or gDNA.

Seattle cases were enrolled at active infection and followed longitudinally. Source study methods: The assay estimated nucleated cells by amplifying reference gene primers. Repertoires were generated with immunoSEQ multiplex PCR, while TCRdb's copy carries only in-frame clones and drops some. That table gives V, J and clone size, and the DNA gave D and trimming. This sample has approximately 190,000 clones, with roughly 87% found just once. This CDR3 is built from 13 residues. The V gene lost 8 bases and the J gene lost 2 bases, with 12 bases spanning the gap. Germline CDR1 and CDR2: LNHDA and SQIVND (reference sequence).

Sequencing was carried out using peripheral blood. The chain employs TRBV19 and TRBJ1-2; D is ambiguous. This clonotype was obtained from a woman aged 55-69 years with COVID-19, enrolled during active disease. Here the CDR3 DNA reads TGTGCCAGTGAAAAATTCGGGAACTATGGCTACACCTTC. This codes for CASEKFGNYGYTF.